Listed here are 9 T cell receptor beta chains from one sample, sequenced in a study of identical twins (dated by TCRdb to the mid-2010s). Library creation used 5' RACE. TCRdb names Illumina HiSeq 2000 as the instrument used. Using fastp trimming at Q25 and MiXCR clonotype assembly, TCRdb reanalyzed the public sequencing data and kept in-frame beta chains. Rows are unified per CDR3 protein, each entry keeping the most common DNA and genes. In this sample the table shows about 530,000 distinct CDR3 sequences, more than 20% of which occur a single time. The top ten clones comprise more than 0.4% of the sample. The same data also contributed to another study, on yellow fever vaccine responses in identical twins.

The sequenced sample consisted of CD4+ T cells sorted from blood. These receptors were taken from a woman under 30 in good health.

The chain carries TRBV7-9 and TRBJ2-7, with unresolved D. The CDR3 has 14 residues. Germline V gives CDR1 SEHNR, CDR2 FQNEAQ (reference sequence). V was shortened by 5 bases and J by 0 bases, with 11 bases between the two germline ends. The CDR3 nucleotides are TGTGCCAGCAGCGGTCGAGAGAGCTCCTACGAGCAGTACTTC. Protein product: CASSGRESSYEQYF.

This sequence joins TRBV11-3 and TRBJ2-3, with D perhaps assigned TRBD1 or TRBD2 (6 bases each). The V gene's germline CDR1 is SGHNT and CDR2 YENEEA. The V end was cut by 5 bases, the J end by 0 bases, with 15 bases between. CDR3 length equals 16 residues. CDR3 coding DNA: TGTGCCAGCAGCCCAGGGGACTTGCGAAGCACAGATACGCAGTATTTT. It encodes CASSPGDLRSTDTQYF. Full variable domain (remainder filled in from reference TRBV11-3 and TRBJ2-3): EAGVVQSPRYKIIEKKQPVAFWCNPISGHNTLYWYLQNLGQGPELLIRYENEEAVDDSQLPKDRFSAERLKGVDSTLKIQPAELGDSAVYLCASSPGDLRSTDTQYFGPGTRLTVL.

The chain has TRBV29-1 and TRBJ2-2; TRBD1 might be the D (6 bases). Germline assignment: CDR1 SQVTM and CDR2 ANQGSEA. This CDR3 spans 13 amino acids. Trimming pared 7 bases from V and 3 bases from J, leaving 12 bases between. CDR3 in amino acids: CSGGQLDTGELFF. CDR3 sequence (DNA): TGCAGCGGCGGACAGTTGGACACCGGGGAGCTGTTTTTT.

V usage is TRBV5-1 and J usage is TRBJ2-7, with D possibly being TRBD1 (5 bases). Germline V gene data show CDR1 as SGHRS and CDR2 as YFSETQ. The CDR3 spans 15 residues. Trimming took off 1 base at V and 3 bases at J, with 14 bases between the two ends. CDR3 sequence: CASSLFLGERYEQYF. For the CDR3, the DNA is TGCGCCAGCAGCTTGTTCTTAGGGGAACGCTACGAGCAGTACTTC. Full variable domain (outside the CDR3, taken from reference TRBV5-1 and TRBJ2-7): KAGVTQTPRYLIKTRGQQVTLSCSPISGHRSVSWYQQTPGQGLQFLFEYFSETQRNKGNFPGRFSGRQFSNSRSEMNVSTLELGDSALYLCASSLFLGERYEQYFGPGTRLTVT.

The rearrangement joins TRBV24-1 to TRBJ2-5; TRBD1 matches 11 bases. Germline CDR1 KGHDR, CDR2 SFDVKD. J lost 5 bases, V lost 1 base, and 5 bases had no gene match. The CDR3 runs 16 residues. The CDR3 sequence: CATSDLGQGAKETQYF. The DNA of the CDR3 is TGTGCCACCAGTGATTTAGGACAGGGGGCGAAGGAGACCCAGTACTTC.

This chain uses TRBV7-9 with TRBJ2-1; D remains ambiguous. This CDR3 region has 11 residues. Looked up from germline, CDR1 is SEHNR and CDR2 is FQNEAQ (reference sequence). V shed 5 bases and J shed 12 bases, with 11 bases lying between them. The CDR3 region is CASSESPTQFF. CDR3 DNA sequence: TGTGCCAGCAGCGAGAGTCCGACGCAGTTCTTC.

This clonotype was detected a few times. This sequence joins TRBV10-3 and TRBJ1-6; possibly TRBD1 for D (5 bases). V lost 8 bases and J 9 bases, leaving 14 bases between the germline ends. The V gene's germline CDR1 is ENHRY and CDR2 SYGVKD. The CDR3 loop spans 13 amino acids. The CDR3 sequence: CAIGRELSSPLHF. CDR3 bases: TGTGCCATCGGCAGGGAGCTGAGTTCACCCCTCCACTTT.

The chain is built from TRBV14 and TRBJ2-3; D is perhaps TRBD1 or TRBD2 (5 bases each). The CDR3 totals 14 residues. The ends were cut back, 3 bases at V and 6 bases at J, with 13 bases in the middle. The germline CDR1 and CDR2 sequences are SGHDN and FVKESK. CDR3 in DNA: TGTGCCAGCAGCCACAAACGAGGGACCGATACGCAGTATTTT. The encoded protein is CASSHKRGTDTQYF.

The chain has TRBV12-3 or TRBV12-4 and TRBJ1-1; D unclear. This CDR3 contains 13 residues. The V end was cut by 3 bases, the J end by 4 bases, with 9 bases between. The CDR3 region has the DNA TGTGCCAGCAGTTTTAGTGTCGGCACTGAAGCTTTCTTT. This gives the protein CASSFSVGTEAFF.